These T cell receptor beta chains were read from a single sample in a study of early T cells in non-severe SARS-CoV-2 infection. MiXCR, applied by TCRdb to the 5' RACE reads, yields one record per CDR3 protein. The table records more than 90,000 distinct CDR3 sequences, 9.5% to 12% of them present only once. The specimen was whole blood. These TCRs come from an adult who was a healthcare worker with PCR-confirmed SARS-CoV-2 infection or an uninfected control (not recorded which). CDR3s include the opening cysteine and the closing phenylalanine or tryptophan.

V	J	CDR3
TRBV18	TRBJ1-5	CASSPEAASPIVSNQPQHF
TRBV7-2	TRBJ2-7	CASSLPDRVYEQYF
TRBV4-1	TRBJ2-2	CASAGGGRGRVGELFF
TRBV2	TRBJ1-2	CASSELTYTF
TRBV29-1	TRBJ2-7	CSVVDYEQYF
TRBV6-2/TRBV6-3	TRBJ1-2	CASSPPLDGISGYTF
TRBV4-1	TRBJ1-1	CASSQVLQNMNTEAFF
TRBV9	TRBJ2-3	CASSVGGTDTQYF
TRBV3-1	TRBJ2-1	CASSRVASGRNNEQFF
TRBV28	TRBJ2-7	CASSRPGGSYEQYF
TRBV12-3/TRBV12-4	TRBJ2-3	CASGTPTTGTQYF
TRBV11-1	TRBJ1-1	CASSFGPKGTEAFF
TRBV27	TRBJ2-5	CASSPNPGTAQETQYF
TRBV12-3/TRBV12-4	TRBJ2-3	CASSLSPTGDTDTQYF
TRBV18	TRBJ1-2	CASSPPAAGSNYGYTF
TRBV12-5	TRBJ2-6	CASLYSGANVLTF
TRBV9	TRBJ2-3	CASSVGGGPTYTDTQYF
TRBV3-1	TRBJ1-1	CASSQERGKGTEAFF
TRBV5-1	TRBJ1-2	CASWDRLNGYTF
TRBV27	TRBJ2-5	CASRGLDRGETQYF
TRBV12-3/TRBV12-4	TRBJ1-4	CATSLTGEREKLFF
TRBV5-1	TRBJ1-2	CASSLTGTGSSYGYTF
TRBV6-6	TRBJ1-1	CALQGFGNTEAFF
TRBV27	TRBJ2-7	CASSQDSGRSYEQYF
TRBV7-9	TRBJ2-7	CASSPHRDTYEQYF
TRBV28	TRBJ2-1	CASSFMRTRLLDNEQFF
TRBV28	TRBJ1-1	CASSFPGTGLLTEAFF
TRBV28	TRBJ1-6	CASSTRQGLIPPLHF
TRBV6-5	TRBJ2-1	CASSYSRPREDEQFF
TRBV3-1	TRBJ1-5	CASSQGPSWTGERGSNQPQHF
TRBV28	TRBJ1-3	CASSRDRESTIYF
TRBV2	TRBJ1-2	CASSAGQGGYGYTF
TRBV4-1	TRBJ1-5	CASSQAGTGQYSNQPQHF
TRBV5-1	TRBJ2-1	CASSHGRLVLNEQFF
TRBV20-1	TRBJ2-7	CSARDPSNRGNYEQYF
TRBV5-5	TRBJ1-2	CASSFSGKNYGYTF
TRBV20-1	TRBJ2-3	CSAWSRPPGTDTQYF
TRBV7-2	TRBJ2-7	CASSLAVGGYEQYF
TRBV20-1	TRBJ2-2	CSARPPGLAGAFSTGELFF
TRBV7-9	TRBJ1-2	CASSPPGRVNYGYTF
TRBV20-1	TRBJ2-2	CSVNRVASGELFF
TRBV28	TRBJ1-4	CASSSPGGATNEKLFF
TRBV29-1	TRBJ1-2	CSVWGGPPNYGYTF
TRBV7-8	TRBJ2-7	CASSPIWNSYEQYF
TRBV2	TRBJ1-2	CASRKIDGYTF
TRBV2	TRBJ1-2	CASSDSKFGYTF
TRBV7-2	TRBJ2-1	CASLLAGGRSYNEQFF
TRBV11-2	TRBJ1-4	CASSFNSGDEKLFF
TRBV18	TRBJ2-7	CASSPDRTSTYEQYF
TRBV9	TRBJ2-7	CASSETGSHEQYF
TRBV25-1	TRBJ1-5	CASSDRRAHQPQHF
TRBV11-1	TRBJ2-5	CASSLVRTQYF
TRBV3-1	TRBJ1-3	CASSHSGPGSGNTIYF
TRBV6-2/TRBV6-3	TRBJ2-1	CASSWRGEFWTANEAYNEQFF